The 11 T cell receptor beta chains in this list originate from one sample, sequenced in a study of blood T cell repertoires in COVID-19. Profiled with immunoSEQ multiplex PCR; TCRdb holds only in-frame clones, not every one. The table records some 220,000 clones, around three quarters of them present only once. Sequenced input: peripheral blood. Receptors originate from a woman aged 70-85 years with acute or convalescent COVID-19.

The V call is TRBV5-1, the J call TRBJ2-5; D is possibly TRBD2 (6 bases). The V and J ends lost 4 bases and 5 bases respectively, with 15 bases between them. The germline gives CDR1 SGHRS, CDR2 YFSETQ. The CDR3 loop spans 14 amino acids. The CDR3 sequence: CASSPGTHDETQYF. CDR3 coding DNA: TGCGCCAGCAGCCCCGGGACTCATGACGAGACCCAGTACTTC.

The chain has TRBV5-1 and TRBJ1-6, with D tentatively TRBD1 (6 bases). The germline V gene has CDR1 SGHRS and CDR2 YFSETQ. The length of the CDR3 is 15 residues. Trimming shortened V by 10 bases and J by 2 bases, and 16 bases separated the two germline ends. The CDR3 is CASGTGPPYNSPLHF. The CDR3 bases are TGCGCCTCTGGAACAGGGCCCCCCTATAATTCACCCCTCCACTTT.

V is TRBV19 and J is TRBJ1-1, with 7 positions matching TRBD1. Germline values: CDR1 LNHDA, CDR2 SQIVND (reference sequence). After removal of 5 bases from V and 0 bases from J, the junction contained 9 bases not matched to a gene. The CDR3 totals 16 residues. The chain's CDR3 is CASSSRTGAMNTEAFF. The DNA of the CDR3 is TGTGCCAGTAGTTCCCGGACAGGCGCCATGAACACTGAAGCTTTCTTT.

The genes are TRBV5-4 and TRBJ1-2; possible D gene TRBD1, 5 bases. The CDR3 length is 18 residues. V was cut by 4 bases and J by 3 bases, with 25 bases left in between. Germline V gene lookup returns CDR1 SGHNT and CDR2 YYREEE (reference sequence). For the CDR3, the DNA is TGTGCCAGCAGCGCTCTTACCCGCCGGGGGAAAGGGGACTATGGCTACACCTTC. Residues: CASSALTRRGKGDYGYTF.

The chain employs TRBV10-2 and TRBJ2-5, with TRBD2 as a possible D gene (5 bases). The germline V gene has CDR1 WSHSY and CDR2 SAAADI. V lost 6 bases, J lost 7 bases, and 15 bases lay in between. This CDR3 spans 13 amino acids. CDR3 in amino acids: CASRGSGEGTQYF. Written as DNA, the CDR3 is TGCGCCAGCAGAGGGAGTGGGGAAGGGACCCAGTACTTC.

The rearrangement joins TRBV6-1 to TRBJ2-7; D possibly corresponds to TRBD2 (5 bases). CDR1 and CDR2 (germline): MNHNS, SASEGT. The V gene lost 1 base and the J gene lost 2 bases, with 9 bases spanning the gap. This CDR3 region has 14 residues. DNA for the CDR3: TGTGCCAGCAGTGAAGTGACTACCACCTACGAGCAGTACTTC. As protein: CASSEVTTTYEQYF.

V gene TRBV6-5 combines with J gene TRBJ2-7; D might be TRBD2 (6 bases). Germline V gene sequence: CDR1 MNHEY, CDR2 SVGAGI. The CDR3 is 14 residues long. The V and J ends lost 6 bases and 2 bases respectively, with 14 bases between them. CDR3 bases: TGTGCCAGCAGCCTGGGAGGCGGACCCTACGAGCAGTACTTC. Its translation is CASSLGGGPYEQYF.

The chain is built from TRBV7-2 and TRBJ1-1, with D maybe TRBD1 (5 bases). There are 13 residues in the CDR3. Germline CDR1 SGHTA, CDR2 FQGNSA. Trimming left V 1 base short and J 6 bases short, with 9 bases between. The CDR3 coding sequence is TGTGCCAGCAGCTTAGAGGGGTACGCTGAAGCTTTCTTT. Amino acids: CASSLEGYAEAFF.

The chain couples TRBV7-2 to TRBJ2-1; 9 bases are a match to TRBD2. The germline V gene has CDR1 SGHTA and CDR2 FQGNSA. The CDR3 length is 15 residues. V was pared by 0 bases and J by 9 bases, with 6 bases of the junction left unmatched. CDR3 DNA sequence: TGTGCCAGCAGCTTAGCAGGGAAAGCGGGAGGTGAGCAGTTCTTC. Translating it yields CASSLAGKAGGEQFF. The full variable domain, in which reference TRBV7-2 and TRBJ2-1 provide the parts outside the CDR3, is GAGVSQSPSNKVTEKGKDVELRCDPISGHTALYWYRQSLGQGLEFLIYFQGNSAPDKSGLPSDRFSAERTGGSVSTLTIQRTQQEDSAVYLCASSLAGKAGGEQFFGPGTRLTVL.

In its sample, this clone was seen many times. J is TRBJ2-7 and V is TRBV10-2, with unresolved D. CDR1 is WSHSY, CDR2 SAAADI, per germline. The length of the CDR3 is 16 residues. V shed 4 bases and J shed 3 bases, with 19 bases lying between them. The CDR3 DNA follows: TGCGCCAGCAGTGCTATGGGTCGTGGGCGCGACTACGAGCAGTACTTC. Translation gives CASSAMGRGRDYEQYF.

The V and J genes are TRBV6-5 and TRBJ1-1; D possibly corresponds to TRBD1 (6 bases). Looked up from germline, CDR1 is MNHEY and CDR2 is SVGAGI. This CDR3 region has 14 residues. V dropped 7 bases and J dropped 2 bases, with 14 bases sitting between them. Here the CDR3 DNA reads TGTGCCAGCAAGAAACAGGGACGTAACACTGAAGCTTTCTTT. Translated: CASKKQGRNTEAFF.